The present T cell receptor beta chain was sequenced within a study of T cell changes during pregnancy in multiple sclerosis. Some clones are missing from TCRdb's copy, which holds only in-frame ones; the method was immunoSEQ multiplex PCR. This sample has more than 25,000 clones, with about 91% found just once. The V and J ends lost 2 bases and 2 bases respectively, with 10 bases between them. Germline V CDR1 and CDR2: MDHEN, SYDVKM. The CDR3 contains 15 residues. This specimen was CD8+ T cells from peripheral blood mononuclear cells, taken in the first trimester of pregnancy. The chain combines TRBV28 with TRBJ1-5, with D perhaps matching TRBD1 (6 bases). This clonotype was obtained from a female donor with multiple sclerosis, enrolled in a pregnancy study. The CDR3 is CASSLHSGGNQPQHF. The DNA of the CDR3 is TGTGCCAGCAGTTTACACTCAGGGGGCAATCAGCCCCAGCATTTT.